Given below is one T cell receptor (beta chain) in context. Its matching antigen is unknown. Every contributor of samples was a Caucasian grown-up residing in Nashville, Tennessee. These data originate in a study of shared clonotypes between healthy human individuals. About the research overall: Aged between 18 and 49, the donors were a couple of women and a few men. Study-level results: Deeper or shallower sequencing was expected to change how clonotypes are shared among donors.

The table came from immunoSEQ multiplex PCR; TCRdb's copy has only in-frame clones and leaves some out. The sample holds about 470,000 clones; around 75% are singletons and the top ten take about 13%. Germline loops: CDR1 LNHDA, CDR2 SQIVND (reference sequence). This CDR3 is built from 14 residues. V was pared by 4 bases and J by 3 bases, with 5 bases of the junction left unmatched. The source of this sequence is a middle-aged woman in good health. Some clones in this sample may be carry-over from other donors' samples. The sample taken for sequencing was PBMCs. The V gene is TRBV19, the J gene TRBJ1-1; 7 bases agree with TRBD1. In nucleotides, the CDR3 is TGTGCCAGTAGTACACGGACAGGTGACACTGAAGCTTTCTTT. The encoded protein is CASSTRTGDTEAFF.